The 21 T cell receptor beta chains below come from one sample, sequenced in a study of blood T cell repertoires in COVID-19. Profiled with immunoSEQ multiplex PCR; TCRdb holds only in-frame clones, not every one. Found here are 150,000 to 200,000 clones, 65% to 85% of them singletons; the top ten hold roughly a tenth. Material for sequencing was peripheral blood. These receptors came from a man aged 70-80 years with active or convalescent COVID-19.

J is TRBJ1-5 and V is TRBV3-1 (or the pseudogene TRBV3-2), with D possibly TRBD1 on 6 matching bases. Looked up from germline, CDR1 is LGHDT and CDR2 is YNNKEL (reference sequence). The ends were cut back, 0 bases at V and 4 bases at J, with 19 bases in the middle. The CDR3 spans 18 residues. CDR3: CASSQDKESRGANQPQHF. DNA for the CDR3: TGTGCCAGCAGCCAAGATAAGGAGTCTCGGGGGGCGAATCAGCCCCAGCATTTT.

V is TRBV11-2 and J is TRBJ1-3; D may be TRBD1 (5 bases). Between the trimmed V and J ends, which lost 1 base and 4 bases, there was a span of 8 bases. Germline-derived CDR1 and CDR2 are SGHAT and FQNNGV. CDR3 size: 14 residues. The CDR3 sequence: CASSLGGVGNTIYF. Written as DNA, the CDR3 is TGTGCCAGCAGCTTAGGGGGGGTCGGAAACACCATATATTTT.

The chain employs TRBV2 and TRBJ2-1; TRBD1 matches at 12 bases. Germline V gives CDR1 SNHLY, CDR2 FYNNEI. The CDR3 is made up of 16 amino acids. The V gene end was trimmed by 7 bases and the J gene end by 7 bases; junction bases not matched to a gene: 11. CDR3 nucleotides: TGTGCCAGCAAAGGAAGGGAGGGACAGGGGGCAAATGAGCAGTTCTTC. Translation: CASKGREGQGANEQFF.

The chain recombines TRBV27 with TRBJ1-5, with no clear D. V was pared by 2 bases and J by 2 bases, with 16 bases between. The germline CDR1 and CDR2 sequences are MNHEY and SMNVEV (reference sequence). The CDR3 is 17 residues long. For the CDR3, the DNA is TGTGCCAGCAGTTTAGCTGGAGGATATGGGGGCAATCAGCCCCAGCATTTT. This encodes CASSLAGGYGGNQPQHF.

This clone was seen a few times. The rearrangement uses TRBV14 and TRBJ2-2, with 11 bases identical to TRBD2. CDR3 length equals 16 residues. Germline trimming cut 2 bases from V and 7 bases from J; bases unmatched to any gene: 6. Germline CDR1 is SGHDN and CDR2 is FVKESK. CDR3 in amino acids: CASSQSTSGSIGELFF. CDR3 DNA: TGTGCCAGCAGCCAAAGTACTAGCGGGAGTATCGGGGAGCTGTTTTTT.

The rearrangement links TRBV15 to TRBJ1-6, with D perhaps matching TRBD1 (6 bases). The V gene lost 5 bases and the J gene lost 6 bases, with 14 bases spanning the gap. This CDR3 is 15 amino acids long. CDR1 and CDR2 from the germline V gene are LNHNV and YYDKDF (reference sequence). The CDR3 nucleotides read TGTGCCACCAGCCGTGACGGACAGATTAATTCACCCCTCCACTTT. Translated, it gives CATSRDGQINSPLHF. The full variable domain, rest sourced from reference TRBV15 and TRBJ1-6, is DAMVIQNPRYQVTQFGKPVTLSCSQTLNHNVMYWYQQKSSQAPKLLFHYYDKDFNNEADTPDNFQSRRPNTSFCFLDIRSPGLGDTAMYLCATSRDGQINSPLHFGNGTRLTVT.

The CDR3 sequence is CASTSPRKTGGNYGYTF. DNA for the CDR3: TGTGCCAGTACGTCCCCCCGTAAGACAGGGGGCAACTATGGCTACACCTTC. The chain is built from TRBV19 and TRBJ1-2, with 10 bases aligning to TRBD1. Germline V gives CDR1 LNHDA, CDR2 SQIVND (reference sequence). Trimming cost V 7 bases and J 2 bases; bases outside gene matches: 13. CDR3 length equals 17 residues.

The chain's CDR3 is CASSPFQGPNTGELFF. CDR3 bases: TGTGCCAGCTCACCGTTTCAGGGGCCCAACACCGGGGAGCTGTTTTTT. V and J are TRBV18 and TRBJ2-2, with D tentatively TRBD1 (6 bases). V shed 3 bases and J shed 2 bases, with 13 bases lying between them. Germline CDR1 and CDR2: KGHSH and LQKENI. The CDR3 length is 16 residues.

The chain employs TRBV28 and TRBJ2-2; D might be TRBD2 (6 bases). Per germline, CDR1 MDHEN and CDR2 SYDVKM. Between the trimmed V and J ends, which lost 6 bases and 6 bases, there was a span of 11 bases. This CDR3 region has 13 residues. CDR3 sequence: CASSMEGPGELFF. The DNA of the CDR3 is TGTGCCAGCAGCATGGAGGGCCCCGGGGAGCTGTTTTTT.

This sequence joins TRBV28 and TRBJ1-5, with 9 bases that match TRBD1. Trimming removed 4 bases from V and 3 bases from J; junction bases left unmatched: 7. The germline V gene has CDR1 MDHEN and CDR2 SYDVKM. The CDR3 loop spans 16 amino acids. This CDR3 is CASSSDRGKPNQPQHF. The CDR3 DNA is TGTGCCAGCAGTTCGGACAGGGGAAAGCCCAATCAGCCCCAGCATTTT.

The chain employs TRBV6-2 or TRBV6-3 and TRBJ1-5; TRBD1 agrees at 9 bases. CDR1 is MNHEY, CDR2 SVGEGT, per germline. The CDR3 covers 18 residues. V was clipped by 0 bases and J by 6 bases; unmatched bases: 12. CDR3 loop: CASSYSPEDRGMGQPQHF. DNA for the CDR3: TGTGCCAGCAGTTACTCTCCTGAGGACAGGGGAATGGGTCAGCCCCAGCATTTT.

The rearrangement links TRBV10-3 to TRBJ2-3, with 10 bases matching TRBD2. The J segment lost 3 bases and the V segment lost 9 bases, leaving 6 bases of the junction unmatched. Germline loops: CDR1 ENHRY, CDR2 SYGVKD. CDR3 length: 14 amino acids. Here the CDR3 DNA reads TGTGCCATTTCTAGCGGGAGCTCGACAGATACGCAGTATTTT. It encodes CAISSGSSTDTQYF.

The chain has TRBV30 and TRBJ2-1, with 8 bases fitting TRBD1. Germline lookup yields CDR1 GTSNPN and CDR2 SVGIG (reference sequence). V shed 5 bases, J shed 8 bases, and the junction held 11 bases outside the gene matches. This CDR3 spans 14 amino acids. The CDR3 here is CAWGTGQGWDEQFF. The CDR3, as DNA: TGTGCCTGGGGGACAGGACAGGGATGGGATGAGCAGTTCTTC.

The chain carries TRBV2 and TRBJ1-6; 9 bases line up with TRBD1. Germline assignment: CDR1 SNHLY and CDR2 FYNNEI. The CDR3 has 14 residues. The ends lost 5 bases at V and 10 bases at J; junction bases unmatched: 6. CDR3 residues: CASSRDRVRSPLHF. The CDR3 coding sequence is TGTGCCAGCAGTCGGGACAGGGTGAGATCACCCCTCCACTTT.

V and J are TRBV7-9 and TRBJ2-2; no clear D gene. The CDR3 consists of 14 residues. Trimming removed 5 bases at V and 0 bases at J, with 7 bases between. Germline CDR1 and CDR2: SEHNR and FQNEAQ (reference sequence). CDR3 amino acids: CASSRGANTGELFF. The CDR3 DNA follows: TGTGCCAGCAGCCGAGGAGCGAACACCGGGGAGCTGTTTTTT.

The chain is built from TRBV30 and TRBJ2-7, with a weak D call TRBD1 (5 bases). This CDR3 comprises 15 residues. Trimming shortened V by 0 bases and J by 2 bases, and 14 bases separated the two germline ends. Germline CDR1 and CDR2: GTSNPN and SVGIG (reference sequence). CDR3 sequence: CAWSVRQGFPYEQYF. The CDR3 DNA follows: TGTGCCTGGAGTGTACGTCAGGGTTTCCCCTACGAGCAGTACTTC.

The chain is built from TRBV7-2 and TRBJ2-1; 9 bases are a match to TRBD2. From germline, CDR1 is SGHTA and CDR2 FQGNSA. The CDR3 is 16 amino acids. The V and J ends lost 5 bases and 7 bases, in that order; junction bases with no gene match: 12. The CDR3 DNA reads TGTGCCAGCAGCCCGACCTATAGCGGGAGCTTTAATGAGCAGTTCTTC. This codes for CASSPTYSGSFNEQFF.

CDR3 loop: CASSEGGGTQETQYF. In nucleotides, the CDR3 is TGTGCCAGCAGTGAAGGGGGGGGAACCCAAGAGACCCAGTACTTC. The chain joins TRBV2 to TRBJ2-5; TRBD2 agrees at 7 bases. V shed 1 base and J 1 base; nucleotides not matched to a gene: 3. The CDR3 consists of 15 residues. Looked up from germline, CDR1 is SNHLY and CDR2 is FYNNEI.

This clone was found a few times. The rearrangement joins TRBV2 to TRBJ1-5; 9 bases line up with TRBD1. V shed 6 bases, J shed 2 bases, and the junction held 2 bases outside the gene matches. CDR3 length equals 14 residues. Germline V gene sequence: CDR1 SNHLY, CDR2 FYNNEI. CDR3 in DNA: TGTGCCAGCAGGGGACAGGGCGGCAATCAGCCCCAGCATTTT. It encodes CASRGQGGNQPQHF.

This rearrangement joins TRBV30 to TRBJ1-2, with D possibly matching TRBD1 (5 bases). V lost 0 bases to trimming and J lost 2 bases, with 10 bases between them. Germline CDR1 reads GTSNPN; CDR2 reads SVGIG (reference sequence). This CDR3 spans 14 amino acids. DNA of the CDR3: TGTGCCTGGAGTGTACGGGGGAACAACTATGGCTACACCTTC. The encoded protein is CAWSVRGNNYGYTF.

The chain links TRBV6-4 to TRBJ2-2; D may be TRBD1 (6 bases). Trimming removed 8 bases from V and 6 bases from J, with 16 bases in between. Germline V gene data show CDR1 as MRHNA and CDR2 as SNTAGT. This CDR3 is built from 14 residues. In DNA, the CDR3 is TGTGCCAGCCGCCCCCAACAGGGTTCCGGGGAGCTGTTTTTT. Translating gives CASRPQQGSGELFF.